This T cell receptor beta chain was captured in a study of PD-1 blockade in classical Hodgkin lymphoma. V was pared by 0 bases and J by 6 bases, with 7 bases between. CDR1 and CDR2 (germline): LGHNA, YNFKEQ. The CDR3 consists of 13 residues. Sequencing used immunoSEQ multiplex PCR; TCRdb keeps in-frame clones, though not all of them. The repertoire has approximately 58,000 clones, around 93% of them found once; the top ten carry less than 11%. Every patient relapsed after autologous stem cell transplantation, and brentuximab vedotin exposure varied. This clonotype was sampled from a human donor with classical Hodgkin lymphoma. The chain carries TRBV4-2 and TRBJ2-3; D remains ambiguous. This sample comprised peripheral blood mononuclear cells (PBMCs), obtained before the second cycle of nivolumab. The CDR3 loop reads CASSQDARDTQYF. CDR3 sequence (DNA): TGTGCCAGCAGCCAAGATGCCCGGGATACGCAGTATTTT.